The clone carrying this TCR beta chain was recorded many times. Its specificity is unknown. This CDR3 is 15 amino acids long. The V gene lost 3 bases and the J gene lost 6 bases, with 16 bases spanning the gap. This sample is part of a study of HIV-infected patients and healthy controls. The repertoire came from unfractionated whole blood and reflected all unsorted peripheral T cells. Donors were HIV-infected adults who had not yet started antiretroviral therapy but were about to begin. Study-level findings and limits: CMV-associated CDR3s mostly grew nonsignificantly during therapy, while HIV-associated CDR3s declined significantly. Size-matched repertoire data failed to replicate the apparent Gini index recovery after therapy in HIV-infected patients.

cDNA was made from approximately 0.55 ug RNA using alpha and beta constant primers. Each of the alpha and beta chains got its own library through chain-specific third strand synthesis with indices. TCRdb itself ran the 5' RACE reads through MiXCR, one entry per CDR3 protein. Of about 9,600 distinct CDR3 sequences in the sample, 7% to 7.5% were seen once. The V gene is TRBV12-3 or TRBV12-4, the J gene TRBJ2-3; D may be TRBD1 or TRBD2 (5 bases each). The TCR comes from an adult with HIV infection. The material sequenced was blood, taken before antiretroviral therapy. The CDR3 DNA follows: TGTGCCAGCAGTTTTACCGGGACGTTCGTCGATACGCAGTATTTT. Its translation: CASSFTGTFVDTQYF.